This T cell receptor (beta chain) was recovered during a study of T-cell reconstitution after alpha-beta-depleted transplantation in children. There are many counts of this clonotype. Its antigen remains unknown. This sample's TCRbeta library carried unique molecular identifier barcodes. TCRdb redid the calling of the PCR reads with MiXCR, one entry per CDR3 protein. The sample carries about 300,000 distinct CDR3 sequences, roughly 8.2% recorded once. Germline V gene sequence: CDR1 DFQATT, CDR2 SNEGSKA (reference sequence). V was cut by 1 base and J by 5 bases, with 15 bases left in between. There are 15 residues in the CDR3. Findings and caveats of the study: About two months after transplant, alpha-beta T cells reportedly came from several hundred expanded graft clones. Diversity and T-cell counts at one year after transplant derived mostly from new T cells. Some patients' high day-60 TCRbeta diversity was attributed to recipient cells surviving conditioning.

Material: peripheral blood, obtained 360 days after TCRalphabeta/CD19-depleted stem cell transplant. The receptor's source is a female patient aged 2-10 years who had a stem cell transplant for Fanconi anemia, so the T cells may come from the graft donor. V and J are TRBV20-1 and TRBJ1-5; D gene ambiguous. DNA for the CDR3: TGCAGTGCTAGAGTCCACGGTCGCGGCCATCAGCCCCAGCATTTT. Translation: CSARVHGRGHQPQHF.